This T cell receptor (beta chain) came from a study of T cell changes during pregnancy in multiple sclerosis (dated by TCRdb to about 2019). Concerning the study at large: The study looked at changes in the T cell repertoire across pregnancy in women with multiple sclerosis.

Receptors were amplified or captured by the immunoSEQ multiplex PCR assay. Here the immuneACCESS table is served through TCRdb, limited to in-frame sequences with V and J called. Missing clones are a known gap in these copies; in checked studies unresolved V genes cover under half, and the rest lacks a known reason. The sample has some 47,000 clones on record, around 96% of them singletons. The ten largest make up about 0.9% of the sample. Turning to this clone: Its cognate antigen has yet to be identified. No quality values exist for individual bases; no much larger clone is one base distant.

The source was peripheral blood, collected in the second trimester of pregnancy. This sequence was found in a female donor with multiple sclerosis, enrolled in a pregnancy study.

The DNA sequence follows: TGTGCCAGCAGTGTAAGCGGGGGGAACACCGGGGAGCTGTTTTTT. Translated, this is CASSVSGGNTGELFF. The chain was built from TRBV2 and TRBJ2-2; the junction holds 8 bases that match TRBD2. The junction shows trimming of 4 bases on V and 1 base on J, and the gene matches do not reach 2 bases of it. From the cysteine up to the phenylalanine, the CDR3 has a length of 15 residues. Of all the DNA, just the CDR3 is kept, 45 bases in frame from base 1. CDR1 and CDR2 are drawn from the germline V gene: SNHLY, FYNNEI. When the CDR3 is completed using the reference TRBV2 and TRBJ2-2 genes on either side, the full variable domain is EPEVTQTPSHQVTQMGQEVILRCVPISNHLYFYWYRQILGQKVEFLVSFYNNEISEKSEIFDDQFSVERPDGSNFTLKIRSTKLEDSAMYFCASSVSGGNTGELFFGEGSRLTVL.